These T cell receptor beta chains were read from a single sample in a study of blood T cells in healthy people across ages. One entry per CDR3 protein, called by TCRdb with MiXCR from the 5' RACE reads. The sample holds 650,000 to 900,000 distinct CDR3 sequences; around 68% are singletons and the top ten take around 30%. Sequenced material: blood. The receptors stem from a man younger than 40 in good health. CDR3s include the opening cysteine and the closing phenylalanine or tryptophan. The D gene is left open where the match is weak. Rows give clone size only sometimes, using once, few, many, or a class for an expanded clone.

d_call: TRBD1
clone_size: -
j_call: TRBJ1-2
v_call: TRBV13
cdr3_nt: TGTGCCAGCAGCCGCCCAGAGCTCGGGACAGCCCAGGGATTGTATGGCTGCACCTTC
cdr3_aa: CASSRPELGTAQGLYGCTF

d_call: -
clone_size: few
j_call: TRBJ2-3
v_call: TRBV10-3
cdr3_nt: TGTGCCATCAGTGAGAGAGGCACCACAGATACGCAGTATTTT
cdr3_aa: CAISERGTTDTQYF

d_call: -
clone_size: few
j_call: TRBJ2-3
v_call: TRBV7-7
cdr3_nt: TGTGCCAGCAGCTTAGGGTTGCGGGGGCAGGGGGATACGCAGTATTTT
cdr3_aa: CASSLGLRGQGDTQYF

d_call: -
clone_size: -
j_call: TRBJ2-3
v_call: TRBV2
cdr3_nt: TGTGCCTCGAAGGGGGATACGCAGTATTTT
cdr3_aa: CASKGDTQYF

d_call: -
clone_size: once
j_call: TRBJ2-1
v_call: TRBV9
cdr3_nt: TGTGCCAGCAGCGTAGTAGGCAGACTAGGTCCCAATGAGCAGTTCTTC
cdr3_aa: CASSVVGRLGPNEQFF

d_call: TRBD1
clone_size: -
j_call: TRBJ2-1
v_call: TRBV7-9
cdr3_nt: TGTGCCAGCAGCCCCCAGGACAGGACAAACAATGAGCAGTTCTTC
cdr3_aa: CASSPQDRTNNEQFF

d_call: -
clone_size: -
j_call: TRBJ2-6
v_call: TRBV9
cdr3_nt: TGTGCCAGCAGCCCGAGCTCTGGGGCCAGCGTCCTGACTTTC
cdr3_aa: CASSPSSGASVLTF

d_call: -
clone_size: -
j_call: TRBJ2-3
v_call: TRBV5-1
cdr3_nt: TGCGCCAGCAGCTTAAAACAGGTCAGCACAGATACGCAGTATTTT
cdr3_aa: CASSLKQVSTDTQYF

d_call: -
clone_size: -
j_call: TRBJ1-4
v_call: TRBV7-2
cdr3_nt: TGTGCCAGCAGCCCCAGGGCTGTCGGTGAAAAACTGTTTTTT
cdr3_aa: CASSPRAVGEKLFF

d_call: -
clone_size: -
j_call: TRBJ2-7
v_call: TRBV7-2
cdr3_nt: TGTGCCAGCAGCTTAGTTGGAGCGGGTGGTGGCTACGAGCAGTACTTC
cdr3_aa: CASSLVGAGGGYEQYF

d_call: -
clone_size: -
j_call: TRBJ2-5
v_call: TRBV5-1
cdr3_nt: TGCGCCAACAGCTGGACAGAAGAGACCCAGTACTTC
cdr3_aa: CANSWTEETQYF

d_call: TRBD1
clone_size: -
j_call: TRBJ2-1
v_call: TRBV9
cdr3_nt: TGTGCCAGCAGCGAGGGACAGGGTGGGTCCTACAATGAGCAGTTCTTC
cdr3_aa: CASSEGQGGSYNEQFF

d_call: -
clone_size: -
j_call: TRBJ2-1
v_call: TRBV20-1
cdr3_nt: TGCAGTGCTAGGGCAAGGCAGGGGACGGCCAATGAGCAGTTCTTC
cdr3_aa: CSARARQGTANEQFF

d_call: -
clone_size: -
j_call: TRBJ2-3
v_call: TRBV20-1
cdr3_nt: TGCAGTGCTAGAGGGGTACGCACAGATACGCAGTATTTT
cdr3_aa: CSARGVRTDTQYF

d_call: -
clone_size: few
j_call: TRBJ2-2
v_call: TRBV3-1
cdr3_nt: TGTGCCAGCAGCCAAGATGGGGCCGGGGAGCTGTTTTTT
cdr3_aa: CASSQDGAGELFF

d_call: -
clone_size: -
j_call: TRBJ2-5
v_call: TRBV12-3/TRBV12-4
cdr3_nt: TGTGCCAGCAGTTCGTCCCCCCGGATGAGGGGGGAGCAGTACTTC
cdr3_aa: CASSSSPRMRGEQYF

d_call: -
clone_size: few
j_call: TRBJ2-1
v_call: TRBV10-3
cdr3_nt: TGTGCCATCAGTGTTAGCGGATACTCCTACAATGAGCAGTTCTTC
cdr3_aa: CAISVSGYSYNEQFF

d_call: -
clone_size: -
j_call: TRBJ2-1
v_call: TRBV27
cdr3_nt: TGTGCCAGCAGTTTTACAAGAATTACAGTAGACAATGAGCAGTTCTTC
cdr3_aa: CASSFTRITVDNEQFF

d_call: TRBD2
clone_size: -
j_call: TRBJ2-5
v_call: TRBV5-4
cdr3_nt: TGTGCCAGCAGCCCTTTGCGGGGGGGCGAAGAGGAGACCCAGTACTTC
cdr3_aa: CASSPLRGGEEETQYF

d_call: -
clone_size: -
j_call: TRBJ1-1
v_call: TRBV10-3
cdr3_nt: TGTGCCATCAGGGAAAACACTGAAGCTTTCTTT
cdr3_aa: CAIRENTEAFF

d_call: TRBD1
clone_size: once
j_call: TRBJ2-3
v_call: TRBV2
cdr3_nt: TGTGCCAGCAGCTCCAGGGGGCTAATGACAGATACGCAGTATTTT
cdr3_aa: CASSSRGLMTDTQYF

d_call: TRBD1
clone_size: -
j_call: TRBJ1-2
v_call: TRBV20-1
cdr3_nt: TGCAGTGCTAGAGATCTCGGGACAGGGGTTGATGGCTACACCTTC
cdr3_aa: CSARDLGTGVDGYTF

d_call: -
clone_size: -
j_call: TRBJ1-4
v_call: TRBV2
cdr3_nt: TGTGCCAGCAGTGAAAGTTCGGGCCGTTTGAGTGAAAAACTGTTTTTT
cdr3_aa: CASSESSGRLSEKLFF

d_call: TRBD2
clone_size: few
j_call: TRBJ2-5
v_call: TRBV7-2
cdr3_nt: TGTGCCAGCAGCTTAGCGGGACTAAGCCCGCGAGAGACCCAGTACTTC
cdr3_aa: CASSLAGLSPRETQYF

d_call: -
clone_size: few
j_call: TRBJ2-3
v_call: TRBV7-9
cdr3_nt: TGTGCCAGCCAAGCGGCAGATACGCAGTATTTT
cdr3_aa: CASQAADTQYF

d_call: -
clone_size: -
j_call: TRBJ2-3
v_call: TRBV7-9
cdr3_nt: TGTGCCAGCAGCTCCCCGGGGGGCCTTTTTACAGATACGCAGTATTTT
cdr3_aa: CASSSPGGLFTDTQYF

d_call: -
clone_size: -
j_call: TRBJ2-5
v_call: TRBV10-3
cdr3_nt: TGTGCCATCAGTGACTGGGACCCCAAAGGAGAGACCCAGTACTTC
cdr3_aa: CAISDWDPKGETQYF

d_call: TRBD2
clone_size: -
j_call: TRBJ2-5
v_call: TRBV4-3
cdr3_nt: TGCGCCAGCAGCCAAGATCTGACTAGCGGGGTATCCTTCCAAGAGACCCAGTACTTC
cdr3_aa: CASSQDLTSGVSFQETQYF

d_call: -
clone_size: -
j_call: TRBJ2-5
v_call: TRBV9
cdr3_nt: TGTGCCAGCAGCGTCCTGCCTCAAGAGACCCAGTACTTC
cdr3_aa: CASSVLPQETQYF

d_call: TRBD1
clone_size: -
j_call: TRBJ2-7
v_call: TRBV29-1
cdr3_nt: TGCAGCGTTGATCGGACAGGGGGCTACGAGCAGTACTTC
cdr3_aa: CSVDRTGGYEQYF

d_call: TRBD1
clone_size: -
j_call: TRBJ1-2
v_call: TRBV12-3/TRBV12-4
cdr3_nt: TGTGCCAGCAGTACCAAAACAGGGGGCCGCTTTGGCTACACCTTC
cdr3_aa: CASSTKTGGRFGYTF

d_call: -
clone_size: few
j_call: TRBJ2-3
v_call: TRBV27
cdr3_nt: TGTGCCAGCAGTTCCTGGCCGGCAGATACGCAGTATTTT
cdr3_aa: CASSSWPADTQYF

d_call: -
clone_size: few
j_call: TRBJ1-5
v_call: TRBV28
cdr3_nt: TGTGCCAGCAGGGTCAGCAATCAGCCCCAGCATTTT
cdr3_aa: CASRVSNQPQHF